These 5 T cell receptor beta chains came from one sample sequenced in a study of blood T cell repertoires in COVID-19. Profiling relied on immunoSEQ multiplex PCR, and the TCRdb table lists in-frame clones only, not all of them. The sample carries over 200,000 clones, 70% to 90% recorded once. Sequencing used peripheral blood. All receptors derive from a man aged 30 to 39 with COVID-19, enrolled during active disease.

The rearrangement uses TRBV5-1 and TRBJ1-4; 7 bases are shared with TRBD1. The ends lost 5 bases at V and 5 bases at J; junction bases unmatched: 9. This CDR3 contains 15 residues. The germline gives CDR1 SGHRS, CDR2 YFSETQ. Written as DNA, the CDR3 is TGCGCCAGCAGTTATCGGGACAGTCTAAATGAAAAACTGTTTTTT. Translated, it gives CASSYRDSLNEKLFF.

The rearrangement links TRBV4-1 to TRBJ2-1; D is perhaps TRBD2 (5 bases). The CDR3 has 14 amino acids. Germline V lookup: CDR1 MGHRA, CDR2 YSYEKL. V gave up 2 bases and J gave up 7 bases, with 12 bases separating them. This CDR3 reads CASSQRTGANEQFF. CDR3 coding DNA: TGCGCCAGCAGCCAACGGACTGGAGCGAATGAGCAGTTCTTC.

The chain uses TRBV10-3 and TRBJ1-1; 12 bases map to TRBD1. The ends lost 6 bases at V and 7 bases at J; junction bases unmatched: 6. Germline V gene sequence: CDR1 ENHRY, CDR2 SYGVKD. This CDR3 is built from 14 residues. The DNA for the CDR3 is TGTGCCATCAGGGCCGGGACAGGGGGCGATGAAGCTTTCTTT. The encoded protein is CAIRAGTGGDEAFF.

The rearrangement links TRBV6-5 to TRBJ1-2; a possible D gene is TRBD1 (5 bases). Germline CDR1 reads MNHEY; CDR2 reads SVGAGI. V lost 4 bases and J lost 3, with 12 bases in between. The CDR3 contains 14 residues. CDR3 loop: CASSSPGFDYGYTF. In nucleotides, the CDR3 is TGTGCCAGCAGTTCCCCAGGGTTCGACTATGGCTACACCTTC.

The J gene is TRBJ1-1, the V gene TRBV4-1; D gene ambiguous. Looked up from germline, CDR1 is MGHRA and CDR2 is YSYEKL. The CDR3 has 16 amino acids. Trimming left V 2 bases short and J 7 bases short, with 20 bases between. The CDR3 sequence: CASSQSGRRGYDEAFF. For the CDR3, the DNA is TGCGCCAGCAGCCAATCCGGTCGCCGGGGATATGATGAAGCTTTCTTT.